These 15 T cell receptor beta chains came from one sample sequenced in a study of cytomegalovirus exposure and HLA in healthy donors. This PCR relied on a set of 60 Vbeta primers and 13 Jbeta primers. TCRdb keeps only in-frame clones here, not all; method: immunoSEQ multiplex PCR. The sample carries more than 65,000 clones, about 68% recorded once. Sample: PBMCs. These receptors originate from a woman aged 45 to 65 in good health and CMV-seropositive.

CDR3 region: CASSLEVEYGYTF. DNA of the CDR3: TGTGCCAGCAGCTTAGAGGTAGAATATGGCTACACCTTC. This sequence joins TRBV11-2 and TRBJ1-2, with D unresolved. V was shortened by 0 bases and J by 5 bases, with 7 bases between the two germline ends. Looked up from germline, CDR1 is SGHAT and CDR2 is FQNNGV. This CDR3 is built from 13 residues.

The rearrangement uses TRBV13 and TRBJ2-5; the match to TRBD1 covers 7 bases. The ends lost 8 bases at V and 5 bases at J; junction bases unmatched: 11. Germline CDR1 PRHDT, CDR2 FYEKMQ (reference sequence). CDR3 length: 14 amino acids. CDR3 DNA sequence: TGTGCCAGCCGACGCTACAGGGGTAGGGAGACCCAGTACTTC. Amino acid sequence: CASRRYRGRETQYF.

The chain is built from TRBV29-1 and TRBJ2-3; D may be TRBD2 (5 bases). CDR3 length: 13 amino acids. CDR1 is SQVTM, CDR2 ANQGSEA, per germline. The V end lost 7 bases, the J end lost 2 bases, and 13 bases lay between the germline ends. The CDR3 region has the DNA TGCAGCGGGGAACTAGGATCCACAGATACGCAGTATTTT. As protein: CSGELGSTDTQYF.

This clone was found a few times. The CDR3 protein is CASSFTRSGELFF. The CDR3 region has the DNA TGTGCCAGCAGCTTCACTAGAAGCGGGGAGCTGTTTTTT. This rearrangement joins TRBV7-9 to TRBJ2-2; D may be TRBD2 (5 bases). The CDR3 contains 13 residues. The V gene's germline CDR1 is SEHNR and CDR2 FQNEAQ (reference sequence). Trimming left V 3 bases short and J 7 bases short, with 9 bases between.

This chain uses TRBV5-6 with TRBJ1-4; D may be TRBD1 (6 bases). Germline V gene sequence: CDR1 SGHDT, CDR2 YYEEEE. This CDR3 region has 16 residues. V was cut by 2 bases and J by 3 bases, with 14 bases left in between. This CDR3 is CASSFWGQGPNEKLFF. Here the CDR3 DNA reads TGTGCCAGCAGCTTCTGGGGACAAGGCCCTAATGAAAAACTGTTTTTT.

V usage is TRBV4-1 and J usage is TRBJ2-5; 8 positions agree with TRBD2. There are 18 residues in the CDR3. V was clipped by 5 bases and J by 5 bases; unmatched bases: 19. Germline lookup yields CDR1 MGHRA and CDR2 YSYEKL. The CDR3 bases are TGCGCCAGCAGCGAGATTCAGCGGGGGCCCCAAAGGGCGGAGACCCAGTACTTC. Its translation is CASSEIQRGPQRAETQYF.

The chain carries TRBV4-1 and TRBJ1-4; D gene ambiguous. V was clipped by 4 bases and J by 14 bases, with 11 bases between them. This CDR3 has 11 amino acids. Germline V gene sequence: CDR1 MGHRA, CDR2 YSYEKL. Here the CDR3 reads CASSRGLALFF. DNA for the CDR3: TGCGCCAGCAGCCGAGGGTTGGCCCTGTTTTTT.

The chain is built from TRBV6-1 and TRBJ2-7, with 7 bases identical to TRBD1. There are 12 residues in the CDR3. Trimming took 8 bases from V and 7 from J; bases not matched to a gene: 8. The germline CDR1 and CDR2 sequences are MNHNS and SASEGT. The DNA of the CDR3 is TGTGCCAGCTTCGACAGGGCCTCGGAGCAGTACGTC. As protein: CASFDRASEQYV.

The chain joins TRBV27 to TRBJ2-3, with 9 bases that match TRBD1. The CDR3 runs 14 residues. V was clipped by 6 bases and J by 3 bases; unmatched bases: 4. Germline-derived CDR1 and CDR2 are MNHEY and SMNVEV (reference sequence). CDR3 amino acids: CASRWDRETDTQYF. For the CDR3, the DNA is TGTGCCAGCAGGTGGGACAGGGAGACAGATACGCAGTATTTT.

This clone was detected only once. The chain uses TRBV28 and TRBJ1-5, with D uncertain. Trimming removed 6 bases from V and 0 bases from J, with 21 bases in between. This CDR3 contains 18 residues. CDR1 is MDHEN and CDR2 is SYDVKM in the germline V gene. CDR3 protein: CASSSPREARNSNQPQHF. The CDR3 nucleotides read TGTGCCAGCAGCTCCCCTCGGGAGGCCCGAAATAGCAATCAGCCCCAGCATTTT.

V is TRBV27 and J is TRBJ2-2; TRBD2 might be the D (5 bases). Trimming removed 4 bases at V and 6 bases at J, with 15 bases between. CDR1 and CDR2 from the germline V gene are MNHEY and SMNVEV (reference sequence). This CDR3 contains 15 residues. This CDR3 is CASSWRLPTSGELFF. DNA of the CDR3: TGTGCCAGCAGTTGGCGACTACCCACGTCCGGGGAGCTGTTTTTT.

The chain employs TRBV4-2 and TRBJ1-5; D perhaps matches TRBD1 (6 bases). The CDR3 has 17 amino acids. Trimming took off 1 base at V and 0 bases at J, with 13 bases between the two ends. Germline V gene sequence: CDR1 LGHNA, CDR2 YNFKEQ. The CDR3 sequence is CASSQVYRDYSNQPQHF. For the CDR3, the DNA is TGTGCCAGCAGCCAAGTCTACAGGGATTATAGCAATCAGCCCCAGCATTTT.

V is TRBV5-1 and J is TRBJ2-3; 11 bases are shared with TRBD2. The V segment lost 0 bases and the J segment 4 bases; nucleotides outside the gene matches: 1. Germline assignment: CDR1 SGHRS and CDR2 YFSETQ. The CDR3 has 15 residues. As DNA, the CDR3 is TGCGCCAGCAGCTTGGTAGCGGGGGGGGCAGATACGCAGTATTTT. It encodes CASSLVAGGADTQYF. The variable domain in full, with the rest retrieved from reference TRBV5-1 and TRBJ2-3, is KAGVTQTPRYLIKTRGQQVTLSCSPISGHRSVSWYQQTPGQGLQFLFEYFSETQRNKGNFPGRFSGRQFSNSRSEMNVSTLELGDSALYLCASSLVAGGADTQYFGPGTRLTVL.

The gene calls are TRBV7-3 and TRBJ2-1; 10 positions agree with TRBD2. This CDR3 comprises 18 residues. Germline CDR1 SGHTA, CDR2 FQGTGA. Germline trimming cut 0 bases from V and 3 bases from J; bases unmatched to any gene: 8. CDR3 loop: CASSLTGSGGLDYNEQFF. The CDR3 coding sequence is TGTGCCAGCAGCTTAACTGGTAGCGGGGGGCTCGACTACAATGAGCAGTTCTTC.

The chain recombines TRBV4-1 with TRBJ1-6; weak D call: TRBD1 (6 bases). CDR1 is MGHRA, CDR2 YSYEKL, per germline. V lost 2 bases to trimming and J lost 0 bases, with 8 bases between them. This CDR3 has 16 amino acids. Here the CDR3 reads CASSQQGSSYNSPLHF. In nucleotides, the CDR3 is TGCGCCAGCAGCCAACAGGGGAGCTCCTATAATTCACCCCTCCACTTT.